The 25 T cell receptor beta chains below all came from one sample that was sequenced in a study of CD8 T cells in Susac syndrome. Random hexamers primed reverse transcription of 0.5 to 1 ug RNA. One entry per CDR3 protein, called by TCRdb with MiXCR from the immunoSEQ multiplex PCR reads. Of roughly 180,000 distinct CDR3 sequences listed, roughly 95% are singletons. The sequenced material came from CD4+ T cells from PBMCs. The receptors shown here come from a human donor in good health.

The V call is TRBV3-1, the J call TRBJ2-4, with D perhaps matching TRBD1 or TRBD2 (6 bases each). This CDR3 spans 12 amino acids. Germline lookup yields CDR1 LGHDT and CDR2 YNNKEL (reference sequence). The V end lost 4 bases, the J end lost 8 bases, and 9 bases lay between the germline ends. The CDR3 bases are TGTGCCAGCAGCCCCGGGGGCTACATTCAGTACTTC. It codes for CASSPGGYIQYF. Full variable domain (outside the CDR3, taken from reference TRBV3-1 and TRBJ2-4): DTAVSQTPKYLVTQMGNDKSIKCEQNLGHDTMYWYKQDSKKFLKIMFSYNNKELIINETVPNRFSPKSPDKAHLNLHINSLELGDSAVYFCASSPGGYIQYFGAGTRLSVL.

This sequence joins TRBV20-1 and TRBJ1-5; the D is unclear. This CDR3 spans 16 amino acids. The V end was cut by 0 bases, the J end by 2 bases, with 14 bases between. Germline V gives CDR1 DFQATT, CDR2 SNEGSKA (reference sequence). CDR3 sequence reads: CSARDNTTTRNQPQHF. The DNA of the CDR3 is TGCAGTGCTAGAGATAACACGACGACACGCAATCAGCCCCAGCATTTT.

The V and J genes are TRBV30 and TRBJ2-5; 8 positions match TRBD2. Trimming at V came to 3 bases and at J to 3 bases, leaving 6 bases not matched to a gene. There are 14 residues in the CDR3. Per germline, CDR1 GTSNPN and CDR2 SVGIG (reference sequence). Written as DNA, the CDR3 is TGTGCCTGGAGCCAGTTAGCGGGAAAAGAGACCCAGTACTTC. It encodes CAWSQLAGKETQYF. The full variable domain, rest sourced from reference TRBV30 and TRBJ2-5, is SQTIHQWPATLVQPVGSPLSLECTVEGTSNPNLYWYRQAAGRGLQLLFYSVGIGQISSEVPQNLSASRPQDRQFILSSKKLLLSDSGFYLCAWSQLAGKETQYFGPGTRLLVL.

CDR3: CASSFLDEQYF. CDR3 sequence (DNA): TGTGCCAGCAGCTTCTTGGACGAGCAGTACTTC. J is TRBJ2-7 and V is TRBV6-1; D remains unclear. In germline, CDR1 is MNHNS, CDR2 SASEGT. The CDR3 loop spans 11 amino acids. Deletions cut 6 bases from V and 5 bases from J, with 8 bases between.

This chain uses TRBV30 with TRBJ1-1; D is undetermined. The CDR3 spans 12 residues. Trimming shortened V by 2 bases and J by 4 bases, and 8 bases separated the two germline ends. Germline lookup yields CDR1 GTSNPN and CDR2 SVGIG (reference sequence). CDR3 residues: CAWSYIATEAFF. The CDR3 coding sequence is TGTGCCTGGAGTTACATTGCCACTGAAGCTTTCTTT.

The genes are TRBV9 and TRBJ2-1; D is unclear. V dropped 4 bases and J dropped 0 bases, with 11 bases sitting between them. Germline CDR1 and CDR2: SGDLS and YYNGEE. The length of the CDR3 is 15 residues. The DNA of the CDR3 is TGTGCCAGCAGCCCGACGTGGGGCTCCTACAATGAGCAGTTCTTC. It encodes CASSPTWGSYNEQFF.

This chain links TRBV4-2 with TRBJ2-2; TRBD2 agrees at 10 bases. CDR1 is LGHNA, CDR2 YNFKEQ, per germline. The CDR3 spans 17 residues. The junction had 3 bases not matched to a gene; V was cut back by 1 base and J by 1 base. The CDR3 nucleotides read TGTGCCAGCAGCCAAGTTACTAGCGGGAAGAACACCGGGGAGCTGTTTTTT. Protein: CASSQVTSGKNTGELFF.

The chain uses TRBV5-6 and TRBJ2-7, with 11 bases fitting TRBD2. Germline V gene lookup returns CDR1 SGHDT and CDR2 YYEEEE. V was pared by 1 base and J by 3 bases, with 3 bases of the junction left unmatched. The length of the CDR3 is 15 residues. Here the CDR3 reads CASSLPLAGVYEQYF. DNA of the CDR3: TGTGCCAGCAGCTTGCCACTAGCGGGAGTCTACGAGCAGTACTTC. Filled out from reference TRBV5-6 and TRBJ2-7, the complete variable domain reads DAGVTQSPTHLIKTRGQQVTLRCSPKSGHDTVSWYQQALGQGPQFIFQYYEEEERQRGNFPDRFSGHQFPNYSSELNVNALLLGDSALYLCASSLPLAGVYEQYFGPGTRLTVT.

The chain employs TRBV28 and TRBJ2-1; no reliable D call. Trimming stripped 6 bases from V and 9 bases from J, with 9 bases between. In germline, CDR1 is MDHEN, CDR2 SYDVKM. The CDR3 extends over 11 amino acids. CDR3 region: CASSRWAEQFF. The CDR3 bases are TGTGCCAGCAGCCGTTGGGCTGAGCAGTTCTTC.

The chain is built from TRBV29-1 and TRBJ2-3, with D unresolved. CDR3 length: 10 amino acids. V gave up 6 bases and J gave up 7 bases, with 8 bases separating them. Per the germline V gene, CDR1 is SQVTM and CDR2 is ANQGSEA. The CDR3: CSVKGHTQYF. The CDR3 nucleotides read TGCAGCGTAAAAGGGCATACGCAGTATTTT.

This clonotype came up once. The V and J genes are TRBV7-2 and TRBJ1-1; D is uncertain. The germline V gene encodes CDR1 SGHTA and CDR2 FQGNSA. V lost 5 bases and J lost 0, with 13 bases in between. This CDR3 is built from 15 residues. Written as DNA, the CDR3 is TGTGCCAGCAGCATAAGGGCCTTGATGAACACTGAAGCTTTCTTT. It is translated as CASSIRALMNTEAFF.

The rearrangement uses TRBV2 and TRBJ1-2; weak D call: TRBD1 (5 bases). The CDR3 contains 13 residues. Germline CDR1 and CDR2: SNHLY and FYNNEI. V was shortened by 6 bases and J by 1 base, with 9 bases between the two germline ends. CDR3 protein: CASSPQVNYGYTF. Here the CDR3 DNA reads TGTGCCAGCAGCCCACAGGTTAACTATGGCTACACCTTC.

The rearrangement links TRBV20-1 to TRBJ2-5; D is unresolved. This CDR3 spans 13 amino acids. Germline CDR1 is DFQATT and CDR2 is SNEGSKA (reference sequence). The V end was cut by 5 bases, the J end by 0 bases, with 10 bases between. This CDR3 reads CSALSQNQETQYF. The CDR3 region has the DNA TGCAGTGCTTTGTCCCAGAACCAAGAGACCCAGTACTTC.

V gene TRBV6-6 combines with J gene TRBJ1-1; 7 bases match TRBD1. Looked up from germline, CDR1 is MNHNY and CDR2 is SVGAGI (reference sequence). V lost 3 bases, J lost 7 bases, and 8 bases stayed unmatched. The CDR3 has 14 residues. CDR3 sequence reads: CASSYEGRGVEAFF. CDR3 bases: TGTGCCAGCAGTTATGAGGGCAGGGGGGTTGAAGCTTTCTTT.

The rearrangement joins TRBV11-2 to TRBJ2-3; TRBD1 matches 7 bases. V lost 2 bases, J lost 10 bases, and 3 bases stayed unmatched. Germline V lookup: CDR1 SGHAT, CDR2 FQNNGV. The CDR3 sequence is 12 residues long. CDR3 sequence: CASSLPRGSQYF. CDR3 DNA: TGTGCCAGCAGCTTACCCAGGGGGTCGCAGTATTTT.

This rearrangement joins TRBV20-1 to TRBJ1-1; D is unresolved. Germline CDR1 is DFQATT and CDR2 is SNEGSKA (reference sequence). Trimming shortened V by 0 bases and J by 3 bases, and 17 bases separated the two germline ends. This CDR3 is built from 16 residues. The CDR3, as DNA: TGCAGTGCTAGAGATCCCCATACAAGAATGGACACTGAAGCTTTCTTT. Protein sequence: CSARDPHTRMDTEAFF.

The CDR3: CSASRGQGYEQYF. In nucleotides, the CDR3 is TGCAGTGCTAGTCGGGGACAGGGCTACGAGCAGTACTTC. V and J are TRBV20-1 and TRBJ2-7; TRBD1 matches 9 bases. There are 13 residues in the CDR3. The V gene end was trimmed by 3 bases and the J gene end by 3 bases; junction bases not matched to a gene: 3. Germline CDR1 is DFQATT and CDR2 is SNEGSKA (reference sequence).

V gene TRBV19 combines with J gene TRBJ1-5; 9 bases map to TRBD1. Trimming removed 2 bases from V and 7 bases from J; junction bases left unmatched: 6. The germline V gene encodes CDR1 LNHDA and CDR2 SQIVND (reference sequence). The CDR3 extends over 15 amino acids. Written as DNA, the CDR3 is TGTGCCAGTAGTATACCCTCAGACAGGGGGCAGCCCCAGCATTTT. This gives the protein CASSIPSDRGQPQHF. Using reference TRBV19 and TRBJ1-5 for the parts outside the CDR3, the full variable domain is DGGITQSPKYLFRKEGQNVTLSCEQNLNHDAMYWYRQDPGQGLRLIYYSQIVNDFQKGDIAEGYSVSREKKESFPLTVTSAQKNPTAFYLCASSIPSDRGQPQHFGDGTRLSIL.

V gene TRBV27 combines with J gene TRBJ1-1, with D uncertain. This CDR3 has 14 residues. Germline-derived CDR1 and CDR2 are MNHEY and SMNVEV (reference sequence). V was shortened by 5 bases and J by 0 bases, with 10 bases between the two germline ends. The chain's CDR3 is CASSDFLVNTEAFF. CDR3 coding DNA: TGTGCCAGCAGTGACTTTCTCGTGAACACTGAAGCTTTCTTT.

J is TRBJ2-1 and V is TRBV30, with TRBD2 identical over 12 bases. Germline CDR1 reads GTSNPN; CDR2 reads SVGIG (reference sequence). The CDR3 has 15 amino acids. After removal of 4 bases from V and 4 bases from J, the junction contained 5 bases not matched to a gene. The chain's CDR3 is CAWKAGLAGYNEQFF. In nucleotides, the CDR3 is TGTGCCTGGAAAGCGGGACTAGCGGGTTACAATGAGCAGTTCTTC.

The chain couples TRBV20-1 to TRBJ2-7; D possibly corresponds to TRBD2 (5 bases). The CDR3 spans 12 residues. Between the trimmed V and J ends, which lost 5 bases and 6 bases, there was a span of 14 bases. Per germline, CDR1 DFQATT and CDR2 SNEGSKA (reference sequence). In DNA, the CDR3 is TGCAGTGCTGACCGTGGTGAGGGCGAGCAGTACTTC. Amino acid sequence: CSADRGEGEQYF.

CDR3 nucleotide sequence: TGTGCCAGCAGCTTGGGGGGTTGGACTGAAGCTTTCTTT. It is translated as CASSLGGWTEAFF. The chain is built from TRBV7-9 and TRBJ1-1; TRBD1 is a possible D gene (5 bases). The V and J ends lost 3 bases and 5 bases respectively, with 10 bases between them. The CDR3 is 13 residues long. The germline CDR1 and CDR2 sequences are SEHNR and FQNEAQ (reference sequence).

The chain is built from TRBV18 and TRBJ2-5; D unclear. Germline V lookup: CDR1 KGHSH, CDR2 LQKENI. The V end lost 1 base, the J end lost 7 bases, and 10 bases lay between the germline ends. The CDR3 has 13 residues. The chain's CDR3 is CASSPLLVGTQYF. The CDR3 coding sequence is TGTGCCAGCTCACCACTGCTAGTCGGGACCCAGTACTTC.

CDR3 in DNA: TGTGCCAGCAGAAGATCCTCCTACAATGAGCAGTTCTTC. Protein: CASRRSSYNEQFF. The chain is built from TRBV6-5 and TRBJ2-1; D gene unclear. The germline gives CDR1 MNHEY, CDR2 SVGAGI. The CDR3 is made up of 13 amino acids. V lost 6 bases, J lost 0 bases, and 6 bases lay in between.

Here the CDR3 reads CATSDLGGSNYNEQFF. CDR3 in DNA: TGTGCCACCAGTGATTTGGGCGGGAGCAACTACAATGAGCAGTTCTTC. J is TRBJ2-1 and V is TRBV24-1; TRBD2 matches 7 bases. The V gene's germline CDR1 is KGHDR and CDR2 SFDVKD. J lost 3 bases, V lost 0 bases, and 4 bases had no gene match. The CDR3 has 16 amino acids.